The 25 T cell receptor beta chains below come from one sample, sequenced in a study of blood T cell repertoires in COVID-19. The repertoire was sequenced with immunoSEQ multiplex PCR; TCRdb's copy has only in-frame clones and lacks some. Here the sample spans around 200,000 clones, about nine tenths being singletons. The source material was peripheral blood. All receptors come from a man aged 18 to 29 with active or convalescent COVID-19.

DNA of the CDR3: TGTGCTAGTGGTTTGACCCGCCAGGGGATGTACCAGCCCCAGCATTTT. This encodes CASGLTRQGMYQPQHF. V usage is TRBV12-5 and J usage is TRBJ1-5; a possible D gene is TRBD1 (6 bases). The CDR3 length is 16 residues. Germline CDR1 is LGHNT and CDR2 is FRNRAP. Trimming pared 2 bases from V and 7 bases from J, leaving 18 bases between.

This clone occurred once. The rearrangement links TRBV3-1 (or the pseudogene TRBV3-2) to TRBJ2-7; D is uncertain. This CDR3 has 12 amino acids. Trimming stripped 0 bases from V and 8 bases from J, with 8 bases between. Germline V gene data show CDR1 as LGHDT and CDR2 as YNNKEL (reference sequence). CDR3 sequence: CASSQDSGQQYF. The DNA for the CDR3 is TGTGCCAGCAGCCAAGATTCAGGCCAGCAGTACTTC.

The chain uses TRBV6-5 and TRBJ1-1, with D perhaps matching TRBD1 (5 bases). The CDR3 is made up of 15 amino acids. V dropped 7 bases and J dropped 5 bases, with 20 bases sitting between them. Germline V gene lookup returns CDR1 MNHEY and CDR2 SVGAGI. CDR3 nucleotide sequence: TGTGCCAGCAACCCAACGGGGGGTCGGAGAACTGAAGCTTTCTTT. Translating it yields CASNPTGGRRTEAFF.

CDR3 sequence (DNA): TGTGCCACCAGCGCCCGGGGTTTAGACACCATATATTTT. This sequence encodes CATSARGLDTIYF. The V gene is TRBV15, the J gene TRBJ1-3; no reliable D call. V lost 5 bases and J 8 bases, leaving 13 bases between the germline ends. Germline V lookup: CDR1 LNHNV, CDR2 YYDKDF (reference sequence). The CDR3 is made up of 13 amino acids.

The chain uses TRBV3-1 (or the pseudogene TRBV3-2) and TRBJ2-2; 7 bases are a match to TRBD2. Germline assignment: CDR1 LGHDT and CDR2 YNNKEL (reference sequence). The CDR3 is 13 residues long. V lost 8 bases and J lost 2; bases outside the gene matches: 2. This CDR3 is CASGTTNTGELFF. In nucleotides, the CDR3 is TGTGCCAGCGGGACTACCAACACCGGGGAGCTGTTTTTT.

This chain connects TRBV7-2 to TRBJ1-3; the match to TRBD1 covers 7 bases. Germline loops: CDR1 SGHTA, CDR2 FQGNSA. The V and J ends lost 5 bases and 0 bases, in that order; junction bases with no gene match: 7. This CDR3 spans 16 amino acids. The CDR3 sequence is CASSTTTGYSGNTIYF. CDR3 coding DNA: TGTGCCAGCAGCACGACGACAGGGTACTCTGGAAACACCATATATTTT.

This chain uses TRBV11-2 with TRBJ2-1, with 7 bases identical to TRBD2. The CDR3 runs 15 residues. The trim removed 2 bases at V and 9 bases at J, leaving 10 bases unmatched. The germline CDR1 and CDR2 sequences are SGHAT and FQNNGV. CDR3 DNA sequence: TGTGCCAGCAGCTTATGGTCGGAGCGGGACGGTGAGCAGTTCTTC. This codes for CASSLWSERDGEQFF.

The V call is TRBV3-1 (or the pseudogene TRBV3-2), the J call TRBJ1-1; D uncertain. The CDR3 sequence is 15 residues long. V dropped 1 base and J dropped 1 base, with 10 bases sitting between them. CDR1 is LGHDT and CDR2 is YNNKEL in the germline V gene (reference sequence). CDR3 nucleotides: TGTGCCAGCAGCCAAGGCTGGGAGGGGAACACTGAAGCTTTCTTT. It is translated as CASSQGWEGNTEAFF.

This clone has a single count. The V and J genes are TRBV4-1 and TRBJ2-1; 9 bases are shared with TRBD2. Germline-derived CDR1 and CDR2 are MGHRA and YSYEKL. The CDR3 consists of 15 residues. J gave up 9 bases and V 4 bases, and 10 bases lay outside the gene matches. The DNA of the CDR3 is TGCGCCAGCAGCCGAGAAAGCGGGAGGACCGGTGAGCAGTTCTTC. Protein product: CASSRESGRTGEQFF.

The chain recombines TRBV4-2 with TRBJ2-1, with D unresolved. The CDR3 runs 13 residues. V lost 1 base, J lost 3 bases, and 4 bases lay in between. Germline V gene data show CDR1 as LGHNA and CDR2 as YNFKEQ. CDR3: CASSQALYNEQFF. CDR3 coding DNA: TGTGCCAGCAGCCAAGCCCTCTACAATGAGCAGTTCTTC.

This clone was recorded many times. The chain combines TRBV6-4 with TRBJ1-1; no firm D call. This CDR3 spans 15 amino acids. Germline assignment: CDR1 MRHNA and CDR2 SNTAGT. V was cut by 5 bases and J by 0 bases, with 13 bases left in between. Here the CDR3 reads CASSPSEEMNTEAFF. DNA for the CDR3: TGTGCCAGCAGTCCCTCGGAGGAAATGAACACTGAAGCTTTCTTT.

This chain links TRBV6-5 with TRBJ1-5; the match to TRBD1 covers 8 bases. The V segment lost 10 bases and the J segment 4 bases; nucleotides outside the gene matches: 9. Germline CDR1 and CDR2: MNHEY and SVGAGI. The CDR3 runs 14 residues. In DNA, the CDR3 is TGTGCCACCATGGACAGGGCCCCGAATCAGCCCCAGCATTTT. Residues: CATMDRAPNQPQHF.

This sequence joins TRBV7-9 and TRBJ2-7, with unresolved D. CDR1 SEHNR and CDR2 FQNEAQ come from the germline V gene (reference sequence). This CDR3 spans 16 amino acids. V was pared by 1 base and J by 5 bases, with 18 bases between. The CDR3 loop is CASSLVTKSRSNEQYF. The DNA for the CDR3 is TGTGCCAGCAGCTTAGTTACCAAAAGTAGAAGCAACGAGCAGTACTTC.

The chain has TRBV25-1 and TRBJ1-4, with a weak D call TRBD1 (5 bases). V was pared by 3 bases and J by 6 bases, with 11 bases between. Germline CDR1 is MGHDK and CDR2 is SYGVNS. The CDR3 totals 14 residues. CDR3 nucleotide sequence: TGTGCCAGCAGTGACGAGACAGTATATGAAAAACTGTTTTTT. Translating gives CASSDETVYEKLFF. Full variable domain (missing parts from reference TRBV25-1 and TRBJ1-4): EADIYQTPRYLVIGTGKKITLECSQTMGHDKMYWYQQDPGMELHLIHYSYGVNSTEKGDLSSESTVSRIRTEHFPLTLESARPSHTSQYLCASSDETVYEKLFFGSGTQLSVL.

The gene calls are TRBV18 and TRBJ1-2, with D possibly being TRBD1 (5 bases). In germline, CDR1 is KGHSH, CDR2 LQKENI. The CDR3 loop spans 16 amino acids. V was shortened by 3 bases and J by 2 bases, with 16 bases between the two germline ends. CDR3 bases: TGTGCCAGCTCACCGACTGCGGAGGGGTTAAACTATGGCTACACCTTC. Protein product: CASSPTAEGLNYGYTF.

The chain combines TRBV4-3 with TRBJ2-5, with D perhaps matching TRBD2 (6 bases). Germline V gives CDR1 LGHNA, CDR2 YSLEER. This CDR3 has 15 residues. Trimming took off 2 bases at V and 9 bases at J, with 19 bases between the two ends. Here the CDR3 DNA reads TGCGCCAGCAGCCAAAGCCAAGGGTCCTGGGGGGCCCAGTACTTC. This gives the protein CASSQSQGSWGAQYF.

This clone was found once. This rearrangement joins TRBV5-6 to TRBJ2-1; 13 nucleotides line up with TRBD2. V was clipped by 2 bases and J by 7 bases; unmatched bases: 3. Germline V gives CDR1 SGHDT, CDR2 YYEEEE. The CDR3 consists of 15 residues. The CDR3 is CASSFGTSGMNEQFF. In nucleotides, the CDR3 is TGTGCCAGCAGCTTCGGGACTAGCGGGATGAATGAGCAGTTCTTC.

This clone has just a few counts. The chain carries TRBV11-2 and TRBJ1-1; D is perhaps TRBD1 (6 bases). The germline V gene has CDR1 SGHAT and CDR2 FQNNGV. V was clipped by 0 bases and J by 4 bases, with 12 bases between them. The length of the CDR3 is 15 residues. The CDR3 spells CASSLEGGGSTEAFF. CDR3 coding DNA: TGTGCCAGCAGCTTAGAAGGTGGGGGCAGCACTGAAGCTTTCTTT.

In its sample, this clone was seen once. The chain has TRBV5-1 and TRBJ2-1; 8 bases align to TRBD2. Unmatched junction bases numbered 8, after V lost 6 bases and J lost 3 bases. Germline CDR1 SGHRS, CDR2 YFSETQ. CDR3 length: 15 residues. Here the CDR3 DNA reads TGCGCCAGCACCCAAAGCGGGAGTTACTACAATGAGCAGTTCTTC. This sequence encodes CASTQSGSYYNEQFF.

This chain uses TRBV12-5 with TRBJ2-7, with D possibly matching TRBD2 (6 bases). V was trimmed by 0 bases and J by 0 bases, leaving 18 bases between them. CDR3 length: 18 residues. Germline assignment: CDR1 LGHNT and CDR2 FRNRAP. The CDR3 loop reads CASGLVLLGAGTSYEQYF. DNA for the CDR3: TGTGCTAGTGGTTTGGTACTCCTCGGCGCGGGGACCTCCTACGAGCAGTACTTC.

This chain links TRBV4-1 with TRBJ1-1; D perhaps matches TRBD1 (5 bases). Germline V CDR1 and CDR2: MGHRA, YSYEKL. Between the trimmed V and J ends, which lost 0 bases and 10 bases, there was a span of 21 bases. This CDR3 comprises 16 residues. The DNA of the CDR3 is TGCGCCAGCAGCCAAGAAGGGGCCGAGTCGTCAATGCGAGCTTTCTTT. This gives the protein CASSQEGAESSMRAFF.

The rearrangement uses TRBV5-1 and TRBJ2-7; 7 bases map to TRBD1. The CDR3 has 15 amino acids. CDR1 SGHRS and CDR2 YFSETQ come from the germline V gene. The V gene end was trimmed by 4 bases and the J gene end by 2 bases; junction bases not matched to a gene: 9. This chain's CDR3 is CASSISGTATYEQYF. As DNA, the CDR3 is TGCGCCAGCAGCATCTCCGGGACAGCGACCTACGAGCAGTACTTC.

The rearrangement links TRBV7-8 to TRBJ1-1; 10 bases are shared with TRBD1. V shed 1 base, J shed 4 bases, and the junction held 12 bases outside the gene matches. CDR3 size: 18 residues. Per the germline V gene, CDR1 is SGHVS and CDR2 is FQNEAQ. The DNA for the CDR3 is TGTGCCAGCAGCTTAGTTCGAGGGACAGGGGAAATTGGCACTGAAGCTTTCTTT. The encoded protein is CASSLVRGTGEIGTEAFF.

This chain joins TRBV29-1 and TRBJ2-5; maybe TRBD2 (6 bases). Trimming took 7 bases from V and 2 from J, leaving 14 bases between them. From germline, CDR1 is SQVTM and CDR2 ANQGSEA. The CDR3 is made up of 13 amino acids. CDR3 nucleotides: TGCAGCGCCAATTTCGGGGGTCAAGAGACCCAGTACTTC. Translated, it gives CSANFGGQETQYF.

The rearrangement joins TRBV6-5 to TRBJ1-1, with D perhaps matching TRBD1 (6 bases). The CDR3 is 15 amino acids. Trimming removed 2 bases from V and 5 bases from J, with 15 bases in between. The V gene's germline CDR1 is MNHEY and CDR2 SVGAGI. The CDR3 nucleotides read TGTGCCAGCAGTTACGAGCACAGGGTGGGGACTGAAGCTTTCTTT. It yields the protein CASSYEHRVGTEAFF.